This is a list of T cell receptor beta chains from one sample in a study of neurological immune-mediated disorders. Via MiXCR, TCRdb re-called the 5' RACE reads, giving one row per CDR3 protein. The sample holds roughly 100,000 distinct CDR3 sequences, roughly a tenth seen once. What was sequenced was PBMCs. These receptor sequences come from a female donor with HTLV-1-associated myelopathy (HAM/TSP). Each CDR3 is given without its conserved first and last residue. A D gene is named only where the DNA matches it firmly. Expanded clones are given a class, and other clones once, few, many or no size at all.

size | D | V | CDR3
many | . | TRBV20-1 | SVRRTSTDTQY
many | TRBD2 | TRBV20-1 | SASWGGGDTQY
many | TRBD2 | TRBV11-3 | ASSSTSGGDYNEQF
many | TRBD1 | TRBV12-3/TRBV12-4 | ASSTWTGDDYGYT
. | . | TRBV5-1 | ASREGSGANVLT
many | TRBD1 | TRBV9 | ASSLEGQGIHEQY
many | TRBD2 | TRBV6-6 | ASSYIAGVNTGELF
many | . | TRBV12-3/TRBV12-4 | ASSLDKGKETQY
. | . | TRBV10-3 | VIREDRTNYGYT
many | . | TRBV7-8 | ASSPLPRGTYEQY
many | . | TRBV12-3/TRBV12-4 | ASRQRESTEAF
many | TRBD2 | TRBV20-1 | SAAGLAGELSYEQY
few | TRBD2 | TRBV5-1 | ASSLGGLAGGRPDTQY
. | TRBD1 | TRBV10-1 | ASSPADRGYEQY
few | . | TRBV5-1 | ASSLGDWHNEQF
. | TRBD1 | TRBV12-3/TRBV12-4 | ASSLELGQGYTGELF
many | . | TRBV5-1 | ASSLYQGRNEQF
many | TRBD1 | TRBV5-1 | ASSLDGGQGRNTQY
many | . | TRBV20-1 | SASGPYGTEAF
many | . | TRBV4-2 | ASSQNGQTQETQY
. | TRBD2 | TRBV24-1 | ATSDSIPSGGALSGELF
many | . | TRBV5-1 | ASSLEPNTGELF
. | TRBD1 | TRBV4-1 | ASSPYVGQGVTGELF
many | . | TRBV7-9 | ASSLTTSGAGEQY
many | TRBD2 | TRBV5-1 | ASSLDGPGLGN
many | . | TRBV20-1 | SPREGGLAF
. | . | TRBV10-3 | ATGDGISGANVLT
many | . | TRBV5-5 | ASSLLKGRDTGELF
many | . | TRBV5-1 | ASSLDVRGPGNEQF
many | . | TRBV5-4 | ASSLASGKNTGELF
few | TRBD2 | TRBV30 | AWGGRGDYVTQY